The following is a T cell receptor beta chain sequence with its context. The target antigen is unknown. Germline V CDR1 and CDR2: MGHRA, YSYEKL. The CDR3 totals 16 residues. V lost 4 bases and J 2 bases, leaving 16 bases between the germline ends. These data come from a study of vaccination and CD4 T cells after COVID-19. The overall study: Samples were taken after vaccination, a median of around 76 days after dose two, with a range of 14 to 241. Cellular stimulation was performed using overlapping spike peptides derived from SARS-CoV-2, HCoV-NL63, HCoV-OC43 and HCoV-229E.

An Oncomine TCR Beta short-read assay was used to sequence the DNA from cultured CD4+ T cells. A single record per CDR3 protein comes from TCRdb applying MiXCR to the PCR reads. The sample contains about 10,000 distinct CDR3 sequences, about 44% of which appear only once. As to treatment: approximately 11-day PBMC culture with coronavirus spike peptide pools or control peptides (ViraFEST assay). In the ViraFEST assay, peptide-pool expansion preceded TCR sequencing of expanded clonotypes. What was sequenced was CD4+ T cells from blood, cultured in vitro. This chain connects TRBV4-1 to TRBJ2-3; D might be TRBD2 (5 bases). This receptor was obtained from a human donor who had recovered from COVID-19. The CDR3 DNA follows: TGCGCCAGCAGCCTTTCCCTAGCTTCGTCCACAGATACGCAGTATTTT. Translation: CASSLSLASSTDTQYF.